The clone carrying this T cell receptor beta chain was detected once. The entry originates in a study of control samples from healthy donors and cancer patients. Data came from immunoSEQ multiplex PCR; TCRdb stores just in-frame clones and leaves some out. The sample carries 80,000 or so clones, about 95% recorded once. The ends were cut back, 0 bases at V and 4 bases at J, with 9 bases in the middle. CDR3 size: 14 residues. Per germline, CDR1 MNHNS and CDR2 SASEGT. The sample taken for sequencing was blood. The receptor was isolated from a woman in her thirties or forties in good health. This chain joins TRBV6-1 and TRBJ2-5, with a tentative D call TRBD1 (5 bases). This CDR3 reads CASSEAQGGETQYF. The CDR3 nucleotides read TGTGCCAGCAGTGAAGCGCAGGGCGGAGAGACCCAGTACTTC.